The 24 T cell receptor beta chains below come from one sample, sequenced in a study of CD8 T cells in ankylosing spondylitis. Regarding the study as a whole: In ankylosing spondylitis blood, a motif of seven to nine highly homologous TCR beta variants appeared characteristic.

TCRdb re-derived calls from the 5' RACE reads in MiXCR, one entry per CDR3 protein. The sample yields a few hundred thousand distinct CDR3 sequences, about a fifth seen once. These TCRs' antigens remain unknown. Sample: blood, either unsorted or a sorted T cell fraction (not recorded which). These receptors originate from a male donor with ankylosing spondylitis.

This clonotype occurred a few times. V usage is TRBV12-3 or TRBV12-4 and J usage is TRBJ2-6; a weak D match, TRBD2 (6 bases). V was clipped by 2 bases and J by 1 base, with 12 bases between them. This CDR3 contains 17 residues. The CDR3 bases are TGTGCCAGCAGTTTATCGGGGAGGTTTTCTGGGGCCAACGTCCTGACTTTC. Protein: CASSLSGRFSGANVLTF.

This chain connects TRBV3-1 to TRBJ2-3; unclear D gene. There are 15 residues in the CDR3. Trimming left V 0 bases short and J 1 base short, with 8 bases between. Germline V lookup: CDR1 LGHDT, CDR2 YNNKEL (reference sequence). The CDR3 coding sequence is TGTGCCAGCAGCCAAGAGTTCGGCGGCACAGATACGCAGTATTTT. Its protein product is CASSQEFGGTDTQYF.

The V gene is TRBV29-1, the J gene TRBJ2-3; D may correspond to TRBD1 or TRBD2 (5 bases each). The length of the CDR3 is 16 residues. The germline CDR1 and CDR2 sequences are SQVTM and ANQGSEA. The V end was cut by 4 bases, the J end by 0 bases, with 17 bases between. CDR3 sequence reads: CSVGDGAGLSTDTQYF. CDR3 in DNA: TGCAGCGTTGGGGACGGTGCAGGGTTAAGCACAGATACGCAGTATTTT.

This clonotype was observed a handful of times. The chain has TRBV28 and TRBJ2-7, with TRBD2 matching over 10 bases. The germline CDR1 and CDR2 sequences are MDHEN and SYDVKM. V lost 6 bases and J lost 4; bases outside the gene matches: 6. The CDR3 is made up of 14 amino acids. The CDR3 DNA reads as TGTGCCAGCAGCCATGGGACTAGCGAGTACGAGCAGTACTTC. Protein product: CASSHGTSEYEQYF.

This rearrangement joins TRBV4-1 to TRBJ1-4; perhaps TRBD1 as D (5 bases). V lost 5 bases to trimming and J lost 2 bases, with 12 bases between them. Germline assignment: CDR1 MGHRA and CDR2 YSYEKL. The CDR3 is 15 amino acids. The CDR3 sequence is CASSSPPGTNEKLFF. DNA of the CDR3: TGCGCCAGCAGCTCACCCCCAGGGACTAATGAAAAACTGTTTTTT.

The sample holds a few counts of this clonotype. This sequence joins TRBV5-1 and TRBJ2-3; no reliable D call. The CDR3 runs 13 residues. Per germline, CDR1 SGHRS and CDR2 YFSETQ. Deletions cut 4 bases from V and 4 bases from J, with 10 bases between. The CDR3 coding sequence is TGCGCCAGCAGCCCCTCTGTTGCAGATACGCAGTATTTT. It encodes CASSPSVADTQYF.

The J gene is TRBJ1-2, the V gene TRBV3-1, with TRBD1 as a possible D gene (5 bases). Per germline, CDR1 LGHDT and CDR2 YNNKEL (reference sequence). V shed 1 base and J shed 4 bases, with 16 bases lying between them. CDR3 size: 16 residues. The CDR3 sequence is CASSQVLRAGGYGYTF. The CDR3 nucleotides read TGTGCCAGCAGCCAAGTCCTAAGAGCTGGGGGCTATGGCTACACCTTC.

The J gene is TRBJ2-7, the V gene TRBV7-8; 8 bases line up with TRBD1. The ends lost 5 bases at V and 5 bases at J; junction bases unmatched: 11. The CDR3 extends over 15 amino acids. Germline assignment: CDR1 SGHVS and CDR2 FQNEAQ. CDR3: CASSGRGTGPHEQYF. CDR3 DNA sequence: TGTGCCAGCAGCGGTAGAGGGACAGGACCCCACGAGCAGTACTTC.

The chain joins TRBV6-5 to TRBJ1-1, with D possibly matching TRBD1 (5 bases). Germline-derived CDR1 and CDR2 are MNHEY and SVGAGI. The V end was cut by 0 bases, the J end by 4 bases, with 12 bases between. The CDR3 has 15 residues. CDR3 sequence (DNA): TGTGCCAGCAGTTACTCGAGGGCAGGGACCACTGAAGCTTTCTTT. It codes for CASSYSRAGTTEAFF.

This rearrangement joins TRBV20-1 to TRBJ2-5; D may correspond to TRBD1 or TRBD2 (5 bases each). Germline V gene lookup returns CDR1 DFQATT and CDR2 SNEGSKA (reference sequence). This CDR3 has 17 residues. Trimming removed 1 base from V and 8 bases from J, with 26 bases in between. The CDR3 sequence: CSARGMGRAQRRGTQYF. The CDR3, as DNA: TGCAGTGCTAGAGGAATGGGCAGGGCACAGCGCCGGGGAACCCAGTACTTC.

The chain recombines TRBV5-6 with TRBJ1-2, with TRBD1 as a possible D gene (5 bases). The germline V and J ends were trimmed by 0 bases and 4 bases, with 16 bases remaining between them. The CDR3 runs to 16 residues. Germline-derived CDR1 and CDR2 are SGHDT and YYEEEE. The CDR3 DNA sequence: TGTGCCAGCAGCTTGGCGACAGCACGTCCTAGCTATGGCTACACCTTC. This translates into CASSLATARPSYGYTF.

This clonotype turned up a few times. The J gene is TRBJ2-3, the V gene TRBV5-1, with D perhaps TRBD2 (5 bases). Trimming pared 0 bases from V and 1 base from J, leaving 6 bases between. This CDR3 is built from 14 residues. Germline CDR1 and CDR2: SGHRS and YFSETQ. CDR3 DNA: TGCGCCAGCAGCTTGGTGCGGGGCACAGATACGCAGTATTTT. Translation: CASSLVRGTDTQYF.

This clonotype occurred a few times. This chain links TRBV28 with TRBJ2-3; possibly TRBD2 for D (6 bases). Germline CDR1 and CDR2: MDHEN and SYDVKM. This CDR3 comprises 11 residues. The ends were cut back, 5 bases at V and 14 bases at J, with 14 bases in the middle. This chain's CDR3 is CASSDRDSWYF. The CDR3 region has the DNA TGTGCCAGCAGTGACCGGGACTCTTGGTATTTT.

This clonotype has a handful of counts. The chain is built from TRBV16 and TRBJ2-1; D is perhaps TRBD2 (5 bases). Germline loops: CDR1 KGHSY, CDR2 FQNENV. The CDR3 loop spans 16 amino acids. The germline V and J ends were trimmed by 0 bases and 4 bases, with 13 bases remaining between them. This CDR3 reads CASSQSGAGGYNEQFF. The CDR3 nucleotides read TGTGCCAGCAGCCAATCTGGCGCGGGTGGGTACAATGAGCAGTTCTTC.

A word on this clonotype: Compared with germline, one end of the junction differs, possibly owing to a read error. This chain links TRBV11-3 with TRBJ2-2; weak D call: TRBD1 (6 bases). The CDR3 has 14 amino acids. Germline CDR1 is SGHNT and CDR2 is YENEEA. The CDR3 here is CASSLEFGEGGLFF. Here the CDR3 DNA reads TGTGCCAGCAGCTTAGAATTTGGAGAAGGGGGGCTGTTTTTT.

The rearrangement uses TRBV10-2 and TRBJ2-3; 10 bases agree with TRBD1. The CDR3 sequence is 16 residues long. The germline gives CDR1 WSHSY, CDR2 SAAADI. V lost 3 bases to trimming and J lost 4 bases; unmatched junction nucleotides: 7. The chain's CDR3 is CASSDGGTGVADTQYF. DNA of the CDR3: TGCGCCAGCAGTGACGGGGGGACAGGGGTCGCAGATACGCAGTATTTT.

This clonotype was counted only a few times. The chain employs TRBV5-1 and TRBJ2-7; 9 nucleotides line up with TRBD2. V was pared by 2 bases and J by 6 bases, with 3 bases of the junction left unmatched. CDR3 length: 13 amino acids. Germline V gene sequence: CDR1 SGHRS, CDR2 YFSETQ. The CDR3 is CASSLAGGIEQYF. CDR3 coding DNA: TGCGCCAGCAGCTTAGCGGGAGGAATCGAGCAGTACTTC.

A few counts support this clonotype. The chain is built from TRBV4-2 and TRBJ2-7; no clear D. CDR1 is LGHNA and CDR2 is YNFKEQ in the germline V gene. The CDR3 covers 12 residues. Trimming stripped 0 bases from V and 7 bases from J, with 7 bases between. DNA of the CDR3: TGTGCCAGCAGCCAAGAAAGGCGGGAGCAGTACTTC. Protein product: CASSQERREQYF.

The J gene is TRBJ2-3, the V gene TRBV6-1; 9 bases agree with TRBD2. The CDR3 loop spans 17 amino acids. CDR1 is MNHNS and CDR2 is SASEGT in the germline V gene. Unmatched junction bases numbered 13, after V lost 6 bases and J lost 3 bases. The CDR3 bases are TGTGCCAGCAGCCTACCCCCCGGGACTAGCAAGACAGATACGCAGTATTTT. It is translated as CASSLPPGTSKTDTQYF.

This clonotype was counted at least ten times. The chain links TRBV4-1 to TRBJ2-5, with TRBD2 matching 10 bases. V shed 0 bases, J shed 3 bases, and the junction held 13 bases outside the gene matches. The germline CDR1 and CDR2 sequences are MGHRA and YSYEKL. This CDR3 spans 19 amino acids. CDR3 sequence (DNA): TGCGCCAGCAGCCAAGATTCCTCGCGGGGACTAGCGATGGAAGAGACCCAGTACTTC. As protein: CASSQDSSRGLAMEETQYF.

The J gene is TRBJ2-1, the V gene TRBV6-1; 8 positions match TRBD2. The CDR3 is 14 residues long. Germline CDR1 reads MNHNS; CDR2 reads SASEGT. V lost 6 bases and J lost 7; bases outside the gene matches: 8. In nucleotides, the CDR3 is TGTGCCAGCAGAGCCCCTGGGACTAGGAATGAGCAGTTCTTC. Protein product: CASRAPGTRNEQFF.

A few counts support this clonotype. CDR3 nucleotide sequence: TGTGCCAGCAGGCCCGCGAATTGGCCTAGTGAAGCTTTCTTT. Its protein product is CASRPANWPSEAFF. The chain employs TRBV25-1 and TRBJ1-1; D is ambiguous. The V gene's germline CDR1 is MGHDK and CDR2 SYGVNS. Deletions cut 6 bases from V and 7 bases from J, with 18 bases between. The CDR3 totals 14 residues.

The rearrangement joins TRBV9 to TRBJ2-1; 10 nucleotides match TRBD1. In germline, CDR1 is SGDLS, CDR2 YYNGEE. The CDR3 has 15 residues. The trim removed 2 bases at V and 3 bases at J, leaving 2 bases unmatched. The CDR3 DNA follows: TGTGCCAGCAGCGTGGACAGGGGGTTCTACAATGAGCAGTTCTTC. This translates into CASSVDRGFYNEQFF.

This clonotype has more than one count but fewer than ten. J is TRBJ2-1 and V is TRBV30; maybe TRBD1 (6 bases). The CDR3 extends over 12 amino acids. CDR1 is GTSNPN, CDR2 SVGIG, per germline (reference sequence). Trimming removed 3 bases from V and 8 bases from J, with 11 bases in between. The CDR3 spells CAWRRTADEQFF. CDR3 nucleotides: TGTGCCTGGAGAAGGACAGCCGATGAGCAGTTCTTC.